This paragraph reports one T cell receptor beta chain. Its target is unknown. This record belongs to a study of T-cell memory formation after mild COVID-19. Study-level findings and limits: Memory cells collected pre-infection included some clones that later responded, suggesting cross-reactive memory joined. Among CD4+ contracting clones, most were CM and EM, and CD8+ ones EMRA.

Using its own MiXCR run on the 5' RACE reads, TCRdb lists one record per CDR3 protein. The sample consists of 350,000 to 500,000 distinct CDR3 sequences, around 20% of them appearing once. Germline V gene lookup returns CDR1 SGHDT and CDR2 YYEEEE. This CDR3 has 14 amino acids. Trimming shortened V by 0 bases and J by 8 bases, and 14 bases separated the two germline ends. The source material was PBMCs or a T cell subset sorted from them (not recorded which). V is TRBV5-6 and J is TRBJ1-2; TRBD1 might be the D (6 bases). This clonotype was obtained from an adult woman who had mild COVID-19 (a few samples of this study predate the infection). Cell type and time point are not known. The CDR3 loop reads CASSLGTVLAGYTF. CDR3 nucleotides: TGTGCCAGCAGCTTGGGGACAGTCCTCGCCGGCTACACCTTC. The entire variable domain, with the rest obtained from reference TRBV5-6 and TRBJ1-2, is as follows: DAGVTQSPTHLIKTRGQQVTLRCSPKSGHDTVSWYQQALGQGPQFIFQYYEEEERQRGNFPDRFSGHQFPNYSSELNVNALLLGDSALYLCASSLGTVLAGYTFGSGTRLTVV.